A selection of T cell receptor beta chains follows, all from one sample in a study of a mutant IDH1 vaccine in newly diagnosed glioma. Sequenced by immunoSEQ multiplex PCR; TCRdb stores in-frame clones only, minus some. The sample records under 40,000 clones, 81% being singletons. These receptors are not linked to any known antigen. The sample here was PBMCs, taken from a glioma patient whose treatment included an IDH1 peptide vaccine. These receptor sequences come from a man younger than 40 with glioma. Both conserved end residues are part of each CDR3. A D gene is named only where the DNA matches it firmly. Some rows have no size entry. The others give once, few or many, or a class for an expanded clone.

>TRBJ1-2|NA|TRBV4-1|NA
TGCGCCAGCAGCCAAACGGGGGGCTCAGGGTATGGCTACACCTTC
CASSQTGGSGYGYTF
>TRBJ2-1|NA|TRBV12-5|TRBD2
TGTGCTAGTCTCGCTAGCGGGAGGACCGGTGAGCAGTTCTTC
CASLASGRTGEQFF
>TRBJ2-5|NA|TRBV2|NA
TGTGCCAGCAGTGAAGAGACCCAGTACTTC
CASSEETQYF
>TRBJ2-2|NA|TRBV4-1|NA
TGCGCCAGCAGCCACGAGCCCGGGGGAACCGGGGAGCTGTTTTTT
CASSHEPGGTGELFF
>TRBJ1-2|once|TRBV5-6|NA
TGTGCCAGCAGCTTAGGACAGACTGGCTACACCTTC
CASSLGQTGYTF
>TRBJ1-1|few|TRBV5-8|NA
TGTGCCAGCAGCTTGGGACAGGCCATGAACACTGAAGCTTTCTTT
CASSLGQAMNTEAFF
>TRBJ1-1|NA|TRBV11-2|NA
TGTGCCAGCAGCCCCAGGCCCGGGGCGAACACTGAAGCTTTCTTT
CASSPRPGANTEAFF
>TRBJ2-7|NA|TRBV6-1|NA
TGTGCCAGCAGTGAAGAGGACACCGCCTACGAGCAGTACTTC
CASSEEDTAYEQYF
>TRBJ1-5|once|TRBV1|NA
TGCACCAGCAGTCTTAACGGAGGGAATAATCAGCCCCAGCATTTT
CTSSLNGGNNQPQHF
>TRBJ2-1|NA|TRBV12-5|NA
TGTGCTAGTGGGCCGGGCTCGACGGGGGTCCCGGGCGATGAGCAGTTCTTC
CASGPGSTGVPGDEQFF
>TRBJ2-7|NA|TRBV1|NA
TGCACCAGCAGCCAAGAACGGGACAGGGTCTCCTACGAGCAGTACTTC
CTSSQERDRVSYEQYF
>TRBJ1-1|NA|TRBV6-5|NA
TGTGCCAGCAGTTACCGGGGGGGGACTGAAGCTTTCTTT
CASSYRGGTEAFF
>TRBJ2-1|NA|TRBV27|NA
TGTGCCAGCAGTTTAGTGGGGGCTGAGCAGTTCTTC
CASSLVGAEQFF
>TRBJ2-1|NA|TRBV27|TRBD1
TGTGCCAGCAAGACTTCCGGGACAGATCATTCCAATGAGCAGTTCTTC
CASKTSGTDHSNEQFF
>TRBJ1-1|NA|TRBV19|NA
TGTGCCAGTATCGGCCGCCACACTGAAGCTTTCTTT
CASIGRHTEAFF
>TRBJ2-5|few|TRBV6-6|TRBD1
TGTGCCAGCAGTTATTTGACCGGGACAGGGGAGACCCAGTACTTC
CASSYLTGTGETQYF
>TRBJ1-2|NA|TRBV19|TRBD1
TGTGCCAGTAGTATCGGTTACAGGGGGAAGGAGGCATATGGCTACACCTTC
CASSIGYRGKEAYGYTF
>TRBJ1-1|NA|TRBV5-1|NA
TGCGCCAGCAGAAATGACGGGAACACTGAAGCTTTCTTT
CASRNDGNTEAFF
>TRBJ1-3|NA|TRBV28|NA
TGTGCCAGCAGTTTCCTTGCCGAAACCCGCTCTGGAAACACCATATATTTT
CASSFLAETRSGNTIYF
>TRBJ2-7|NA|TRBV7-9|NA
TGTGCCAGCAGCCCGGGGGGGGACAGGGCCCCCTACGAGCAGTACTTC
CASSPGGDRAPYEQYF
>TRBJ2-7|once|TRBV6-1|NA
TGTGCCAGCAGTGAATGGGCGGGGCAATACTACGAGCAGTACTTC
CASSEWAGQYYEQYF
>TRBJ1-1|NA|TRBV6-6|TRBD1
TGTGCCAGCAGTTATTTCCGTGTAGGGGGCGTTACTGAAGCTTTCTTT
CASSYFRVGGVTEAFF
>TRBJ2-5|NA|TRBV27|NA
TGTGCCAGCAGTGCGGGACTGGAAGAGACCCAGTACTTC
CASSAGLEETQYF
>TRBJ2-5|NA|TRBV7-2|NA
TGTGCCAGCAGCGCCGCAAGGGAGACCCAGTACTTC
CASSAARETQYF
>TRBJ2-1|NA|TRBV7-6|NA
TGTGCCAGCAGCTTAGGCGGGGATGAGCAGTTCTTC
CASSLGGDEQFF
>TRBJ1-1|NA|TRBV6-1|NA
TGTGCCAGCAGTGAAGAGTTGAGGGCGGACACTATGAACACTGAAGCTTTCTTT
CASSEELRADTMNTEAFF
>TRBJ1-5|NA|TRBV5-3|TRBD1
TGTGCCAGAAGCTTACAGGGGGTCGGGGAGCCCCAGCATTTT
CARSLQGVGEPQHF
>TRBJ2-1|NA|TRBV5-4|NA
TGTGCCAGCAGCTTGGGACAGGGACTTTACAATGAGCAGTTCTTC
CASSLGQGLYNEQFF
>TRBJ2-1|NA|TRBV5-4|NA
TGTGCCAGCAGCCCAGGAGGGCGACTCGACAATGAGCAGTTCTTC
CASSPGGRLDNEQFF
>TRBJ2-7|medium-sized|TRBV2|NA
TGTGCCAGCAGTGATGGGGTAGGAGACGAGCAGTACTTC
CASSDGVGDEQYF
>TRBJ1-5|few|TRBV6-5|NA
TGTGCCAGCAGTTACTCCGGACTGGATCAGCCCCAGCATTTT
CASSYSGLDQPQHF
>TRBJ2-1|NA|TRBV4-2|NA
TGTGCCAGCAGCCCCGTGCGGGACCTGCATGAGCAGTTCTTC
CASSPVRDLHEQFF
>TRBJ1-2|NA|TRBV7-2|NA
TGTGCCAGCAGCTTAACACTGCGATTGGGCTACACCTTC
CASSLTLRLGYTF
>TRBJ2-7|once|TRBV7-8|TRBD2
TGTGCCAGCAGCTTGACTAGCGGGAGGGCCGGCGAGCAGTACTTC
CASSLTSGRAGEQYF
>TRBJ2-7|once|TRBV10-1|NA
TGCGCCAGCAGTGAGTCGAATACAGCCAACTCCTACGAGCAGTACTTC
CASSESNTANSYEQYF
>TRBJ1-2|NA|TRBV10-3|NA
TGTGCCATCAGTGAGTCTCCCGGGTATTGGTATGGCTACACCTTC
CAISESPGYWYGYTF
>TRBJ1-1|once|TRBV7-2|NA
TGTGCCAGCAGCCCTACCACTGAAAGGGTCACTGAAGCTTTCTTT
CASSPTTERVTEAFF
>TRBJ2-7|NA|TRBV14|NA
TGTGCCAGCAGCCCCTCGGGCCTAGCGTACGTCGAGCAGTACTTC
CASSPSGLAYVEQYF
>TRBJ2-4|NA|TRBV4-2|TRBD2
TGTGCCAGCAGCCCTCGCAAGGGACTAGGGAACATTCAGTACTTC
CASSPRKGLGNIQYF
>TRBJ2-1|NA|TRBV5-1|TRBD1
TGCGCCAGCAGCGCCGGGACAGGTTCCTACAATGAGCAGTTCTTC
CASSAGTGSYNEQFF
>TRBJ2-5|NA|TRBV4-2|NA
TGTGCCAGCAGCCAAGTGGAAGAGACCCAGTACTTC
CASSQVEETQYF
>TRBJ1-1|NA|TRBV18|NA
TGTGCCAGCTCCCCGACAGAGGTGAACACTGAAGCTTTCTTT
CASSPTEVNTEAFF
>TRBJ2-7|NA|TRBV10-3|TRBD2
TGTGCCATCAGTGAGTTTGAGCGGGAGGACCACGAGCAGTACTTC
CAISEFEREDHEQYF
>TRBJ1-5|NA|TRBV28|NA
TGTGCCAGCAGTTTTCATAGCAATCAGCCCCAGCATTTT
CASSFHSNQPQHF
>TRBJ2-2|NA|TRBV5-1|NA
TGCGCCAGCAGCTTGGGCCAAACGGACGGGGAGCTGTTTTTT
CASSLGQTDGELFF
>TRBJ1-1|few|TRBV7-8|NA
TGTGCCAGCAGCCAGGACGCGGGTGCACGAGCTTTCTTT
CASSQDAGARAFF
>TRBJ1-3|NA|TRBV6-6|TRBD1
TGTGCCAGCAGTCGCGGGACAGGCTCTGGAAACACCATATATTTT
CASSRGTGSGNTIYF
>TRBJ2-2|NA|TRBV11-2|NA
TGTGCCAGCAGCTCGCCCGGGGGGAACACCGGGGAGCTGTTTTTT
CASSSPGGNTGELFF
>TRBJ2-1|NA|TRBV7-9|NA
TGTGCCAGCAGCTTCCAAGGCCCAGGGAACGAGCAGTTCTTC
CASSFQGPGNEQFF
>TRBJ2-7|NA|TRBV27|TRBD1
TGTGCCAGCAGTTTGACCGGGACAGGACAATACGAGCAGTACTTC
CASSLTGTGQYEQYF
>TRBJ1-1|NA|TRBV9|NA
TGTGCCAGCAGCGTAGGAGGCGAGAACACTGAAGCTTTCTTT
CASSVGGENTEAFF
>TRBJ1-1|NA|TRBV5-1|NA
TGCGCCAGCAGCTCCCTCGAGGGGGACACTGAAGCTTTCTTT
CASSSLEGDTEAFF
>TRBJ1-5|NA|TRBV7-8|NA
TGTGCCAGCACCACTGCTAGGTTCAATCAGCCCCAGCATTTT
CASTTARFNQPQHF
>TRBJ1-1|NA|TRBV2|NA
TGTGCCTCCCTATCCGACAGGAACACTGAAGCTTTCTTT
CASLSDRNTEAFF
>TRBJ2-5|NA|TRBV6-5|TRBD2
TGTGCCAGCAGCCTAGCGGGAGGGCCAGAGACCCAGTACTTC
CASSLAGGPETQYF